The clone carrying this T cell receptor beta chain came up a few times. Its antigen remains unidentified. Assay used: immunoSEQ multiplex PCR; TCRdb lists only in-frame clones, some missing. The table has some 5,000 clones, roughly two thirds seen once. The record originates from a study of CD8 T cell repertoires and HIV-1 epitope variants. Study in general: Enriched T cells were co-cultured with equal autologous T cell-negative cells. Overall study results and limits: No clonotypes responded to the TAALDMSHF plasma variant; a few recognized KF9, one HW9.

V was cut by 3 bases and J by 9 bases, with 17 bases left in between. The germline CDR1 and CDR2 sequences are LGHNA and YNFKEQ. The CDR3 sequence is 14 residues long. This clonotype originated in a male donor with HIV. The chain joins TRBV4-2 to TRBJ1-2, with a tentative D call TRBD1 (6 bases). Specimen: cultured CD8+ T cells derived from PBMCs. The chain's CDR3 is CASSHEPSGQRYTF. The DNA for the CDR3 is TGTGCCAGCAGCCACGAACCGAGTGGACAGCGCTACACCTTC.